This entry lists 20 T cell receptor beta chains sequenced from one sample in a study of cytotoxic CD8 clonotypes in ibrutinib-treated CLL. Assay: immunoSEQ multiplex PCR; the TCRdb copy retains only in-frame clones and omits some. The data contain some 20,000 clones, about 85% of them singletons. The sequences come from PBMCs, collected before ibrutinib treatment. All receptors derive from a human donor with chronic lymphocytic leukemia.

As to this clone: This sample includes further DNA sequences coding for the same CDR3. V is TRBV30 and J is TRBJ1-1, with TRBD1 matching over 7 bases. The CDR3 runs to 13 residues. Germline V gene lookup returns CDR1 GTSNPN and CDR2 SVGIG (reference sequence). V lost 3 bases and J lost 3; bases outside the gene matches: 4. CDR3 in DNA: TGTGCCTGGAGGACAGGGAGGGACACTGAAGCTTTCTTT. Encoded protein: CAWRTGRDTEAFF.

In nucleotides, the CDR3 is TGTGCCAGCAGTTACAGCAAGAATGAGCAGTTCTTC. It is translated as CASSYSKNEQFF. This sequence joins TRBV27 and TRBJ2-1, with D unclear. V gave up 4 bases and J gave up 7 bases, with 8 bases separating them. The CDR3 has 12 residues. Germline CDR1 MNHEY, CDR2 SMNVEV (reference sequence).

This chain links TRBV30 with TRBJ1-4; D is perhaps TRBD1 (6 bases). The V end was cut by 5 bases, the J end by 3 bases, with 16 bases between. Germline V CDR1 and CDR2: GTSNPN, SVGIG (reference sequence). The CDR3 consists of 15 residues. DNA of the CDR3: TGTGCCTGGCGCAGGTTTGGGGGCTCTAATGAAAAACTGTTTTTT. Translating gives CAWRRFGGSNEKLFF.

The chain carries TRBV28 and TRBJ2-1; D is uncertain. The V and J ends lost 6 bases and 0 bases respectively, with 12 bases between them. CDR3 length equals 15 residues. Germline CDR1 reads MDHEN; CDR2 reads SYDVKM. CDR3: CASSDTVSSYNEQFF. The CDR3 DNA is TGTGCCAGCAGCGACACAGTGAGCTCCTACAATGAGCAGTTCTTC.

This chain uses TRBV7-9 with TRBJ2-2; D is ambiguous. Trimming stripped 7 bases from V and 4 bases from J, with 7 bases between. The V gene's germline CDR1 is SEHNR and CDR2 FQNEAQ (reference sequence). The CDR3 extends over 12 amino acids. The CDR3 sequence is CASTGSTGELFF. The CDR3 DNA reads TGTGCCAGCACGGGTAGCACCGGGGAGCTGTTTTTT.

The chain is built from TRBV18 and TRBJ1-6, with D unresolved. V gave up 3 bases and J gave up 7 bases, with 7 bases separating them. Germline V gene lookup returns CDR1 KGHSH and CDR2 LQKENI. The CDR3 is 13 residues long. The CDR3 loop is CASSPAGNSPLHF. The CDR3 DNA sequence: TGTGCCAGCTCACCGGCGGGCAATTCACCCCTCCACTTT.

The chain uses TRBV5-4 and TRBJ1-4; D is unclear. The length of the CDR3 is 15 residues. The V gene lost 0 bases and the J gene lost 4 bases, with 10 bases spanning the gap. Germline-derived CDR1 and CDR2 are SGHNT and YYREEE (reference sequence). The CDR3 DNA follows: TGTGCCAGCAGCTTGGGTGAGACGGGTAATGAAAAACTGTTTTTT. Protein product: CASSLGETGNEKLFF. The full variable domain, its missing parts supplied by reference TRBV5-4 and TRBJ1-4, is ETGVTQSPTHLIKTRGQQVTLRCSSQSGHNTVSWYQQALGQGPQFIFQYYREEENGRGNFPPRFSGLQFPNYSSELNVNALELDDSALYLCASSLGETGNEKLFFGSGTQLSVL.

This clone was seen only a few times. This chain uses TRBV7-9 with TRBJ2-3; tentatively, D is TRBD2 (6 bases). Germline V gene data show CDR1 as SEHNR and CDR2 as FQNEAQ (reference sequence). V gave up 0 bases and J gave up 1 base, with 11 bases separating them. This CDR3 region has 16 residues. The CDR3 reads CASSLARLARTDTQYF. The DNA for the CDR3 is TGTGCCAGCAGCTTAGCGCGGCTAGCGCGCACAGATACGCAGTATTTT.

The V call is TRBV7-6, the J call TRBJ2-1; 10 nucleotides line up with TRBD2. From germline, CDR1 is SGHVS and CDR2 FNYEAQ. The CDR3 spans 13 residues. J lost 10 bases, V lost 4 bases, and 4 bases had no gene match. CDR3 sequence reads: CASSYGTSDEQFF. In DNA form, the CDR3 reads TGTGCCAGCAGCTACGGGACTAGCGACGAGCAGTTCTTC.

This rearrangement joins TRBV7-2 to TRBJ2-5; maybe TRBD1 (6 bases). The CDR3 sequence is 14 residues long. Germline V lookup: CDR1 SGHTA, CDR2 FQGNSA. V lost 2 bases, J lost 4 bases, and 11 bases lay in between. CDR3 in amino acids: CASSLKNRAETQYF. The CDR3 coding sequence is TGTGCCAGCAGCTTAAAAAACAGGGCAGAGACCCAGTACTTC.

The table lists this clone with a count of one. This chain uses TRBV7-9 with TRBJ2-7; the D gene is possibly TRBD1 (6 bases). V lost 3 bases, J lost 7 bases, and 16 bases lay in between. There are 14 residues in the CDR3. The germline V gene encodes CDR1 SEHNR and CDR2 FQNEAQ (reference sequence). This CDR3 reads CASSLGATPGEQYF. The CDR3 region has the DNA TGTGCCAGCAGCTTGGGGGCCACCCCGGGGGAGCAGTACTTC.

The chain is built from TRBV7-8 and TRBJ2-3; D is unresolved. CDR1 is SGHVS, CDR2 FQNEAQ, per germline. The CDR3 contains 13 residues. Trimming removed 3 bases at V and 3 bases at J, with 7 bases between. CDR3 DNA sequence: TGTGCCAGCAGCTTTTTAAGAACAGATACGCAGTATTTT. Translating gives CASSFLRTDTQYF.

The gene calls are TRBV5-1 and TRBJ2-5; the D gene is possibly TRBD2 (5 bases). The CDR3 loop spans 13 amino acids. V was trimmed by 0 bases and J by 4 bases, leaving 7 bases between them. CDR1 is SGHRS and CDR2 is YFSETQ in the germline V gene. The CDR3 coding sequence is TGCGCCAGCAGCTTGGGTGGAGGAGAGACCCAGTACTTC. Protein product: CASSLGGGETQYF.

The chain uses TRBV27 and TRBJ2-3; possible D gene TRBD1, 6 bases. The CDR3 is 16 residues long. Trimming left V 6 bases short and J 3 bases short, with 19 bases between. Germline V gene data show CDR1 as MNHEY and CDR2 as SMNVEV (reference sequence). CDR3 sequence reads: CASRPPDSKMTDTQYF. CDR3 in DNA: TGTGCCAGCAGACCCCCGGACAGTAAGATGACAGATACGCAGTATTTT.

V usage is TRBV4-3 and J usage is TRBJ2-2; D gene uncertain. The CDR3 loop spans 14 amino acids. Germline CDR1 and CDR2: LGHNA and YSLEER. The ends were cut back, 0 bases at V and 6 bases at J, with 8 bases in the middle. CDR3 sequence reads: CASSQEPSAGELFF. CDR3 nucleotides: TGCGCCAGCAGCCAAGAACCCTCGGCCGGGGAGCTGTTTTTT.

J is TRBJ2-1 and V is TRBV7-9; D unresolved. The CDR3 is 15 residues long. Germline V gene sequence: CDR1 SEHNR, CDR2 FQNEAQ (reference sequence). Trimming stripped 5 bases from V and 0 bases from J, with 11 bases between. CDR3 amino acids: CASSRTASSYNEQFF. The CDR3 DNA is TGTGCCAGCAGCCGGACGGCGAGCTCCTACAATGAGCAGTTCTTC.

The rearrangement joins TRBV7-3 to TRBJ1-1; weak D call: TRBD1 (5 bases). Looked up from germline, CDR1 is SGHTA and CDR2 is FQGTGA. V dropped 4 bases and J dropped 4 bases, with 10 bases sitting between them. The CDR3 spans 13 residues. DNA for the CDR3: TGTGCCAGCAGCTACCGACAGAGCACTGAAGCTTTCTTT. It specifies CASSYRQSTEAFF.

The chain links TRBV18 to TRBJ2-3; D is possibly TRBD2 (6 bases). From germline, CDR1 is KGHSH and CDR2 LQKENI. The CDR3 is 14 residues long. The V gene lost 4 bases and the J gene lost 4 bases, with 12 bases spanning the gap. The CDR3 nucleotides read TGTGCCAGCTCACAGACTAGTGGCCCAGATACGCAGTATTTT. It yields the protein CASSQTSGPDTQYF.

This clone was seen just once. The V and J genes are TRBV28 and TRBJ2-7, with D perhaps TRBD1 (8 bases). The CDR3 consists of 14 residues. The V and J ends lost 10 bases and 5 bases respectively, with 21 bases between them. The germline V gene encodes CDR1 MDHEN and CDR2 SYDVKM. CDR3 amino acids: CATRRQGTIHEQYF. CDR3 nucleotide sequence: TGTGCCACCCGCCGACAGGGGACTATCCACGAGCAGTACTTC.

CDR3 sequence (DNA): TGTGCCAGCAGCTTCACCGGGACAGGGGCCTACAATGAGCAGTTCTTC. Its translation is CASSFTGTGAYNEQFF. The J gene is TRBJ2-1, the V gene TRBV7-2; 10 bases align to TRBD1. The CDR3 is 16 residues long. V was pared by 3 bases and J by 2 bases, with 4 bases of the junction left unmatched. Germline CDR1 reads SGHTA; CDR2 reads FQGNSA.